This TCR beta chain was recorded in a study of blood T cell repertoires in COVID-19. Whole-study context: The origin of the acute and convalescent COVID-19 samples was the United States, Italy and Spain. The analysed material was cDNA or gDNA that came from T cells, B-cell-depleted T cells, or PBMCs.

Original handling: Using reference gene primer amplification, nucleated cell counts were estimated. Only in-frame clones appear in the TCRdb table, and some are missing; sequencing was by immunoSEQ multiplex PCR. The DNA gave D and trimming, while V, J and clone size come from that table. The sample shows around 130,000 clones, 75% to 90% of them seen only once. CDR1 and CDR2 (germline): SGHAT, FQNNGV. There are 16 residues in the CDR3. V was clipped by 0 bases and J by 5 bases, with 16 bases between them. The chain employs TRBV11-2 and TRBJ2-5, with D perhaps TRBD1 (7 bases). Sequencing input: peripheral blood. The receptor was derived from a man in his forties with acute or convalescent COVID-19. The CDR3, as DNA: TGTGCCAGCAGCTTAGATGGCGCAGGGGGGATTGAGACCCAGTACTTC. Protein sequence: CASSLDGAGGIETQYF.